The present T cell receptor (beta chain) was sequenced within a study of human thymus T cells. Overall study findings and caveats: Unrelated individuals had highly overlapping thymic repertoires, as reported in related research. In thymic and blood repertoires alike, V and J usage looked biased.

Resections were taken during corrective heart surgery, and the thymus tissue came from these. Donors consisted of healthy Finnish infants (having corrective surgery for congenital heart defects). Concerning this clone: Its antigen remains unidentified.

V was clipped by 6 bases and J by 3 bases, with 14 bases between them. This CDR3 is 14 amino acids long. Per the germline V gene, CDR1 is MNHNY and CDR2 is SVGAGI (reference sequence). TCRdb's copy holds only in-frame clones and misses some; the assay was immunoSEQ multiplex PCR. The sample consists of roughly 130,000 clones, about 95% of them appearing once. Sequenced: thymus tissue. The TCR originated in a boy under three years old with a congenital heart defect but otherwise immunologically healthy. The genes are TRBV6-6 and TRBJ2-5; no reliable D call. As DNA, the CDR3 is TGTGCCAGCAGCGGCGGACCGAACGAAGAGACCCAGTACTTC. This encodes CASSGGPNEETQYF.